Below are 14 T cell receptor beta chains sequenced from a single sample in a study of cytomegalovirus exposure and HLA in healthy donors. 13 Jbeta primers and 60 Vbeta primers were used for the PCR. Clones were sequenced by immunoSEQ multiplex PCR, and TCRdb holds only the in-frame ones, with some missing. The repertoire holds about 190,000 clones, approximately 70% seen once, with about 3% in the top ten. The sequencing input was PBMCs. The source is a woman younger than 45 in good health and CMV-seropositive.

On this clone itself: Other nucleotide sequences from this sample produce the same CDR3. The CDR3 protein is CASSRYEQYF. CDR3 nucleotides: TGTGCCAGCAGCCGCTACGAGCAGTACTTC. V usage is TRBV28 and J usage is TRBJ2-7; no clear D gene. This CDR3 has 10 amino acids. Germline CDR1 MDHEN, CDR2 SYDVKM. V dropped 6 bases and J dropped 3 bases, with 3 bases sitting between them.

This rearrangement joins TRBV28 to TRBJ2-7; D unclear. The V end was cut by 7 bases, the J end by 2 bases, with 6 bases between. CDR1 is MDHEN, CDR2 SYDVKM, per germline. The CDR3 spans 11 residues. This CDR3 reads CASTETYEQYF. The CDR3, as DNA: TGTGCCAGCACCGAGACCTACGAGCAGTACTTC. The variable domain in full, with the rest retrieved from reference TRBV28 and TRBJ2-7, is DVKVTQSSRYLVKRTGEKVFLECVQDMDHENMFWYRQDPGLGLRLIYFSYDVKMKEKGDIPEGYSVSREKKERFSLILESASTNQTSMYLCASTETYEQYFGPGTRLTVT.

The chain recombines TRBV6-5 with TRBJ1-1; a possible D gene is TRBD1 (6 bases). Trimming took 7 bases from V and 8 from J, leaving 14 bases between them. The CDR3 has 12 amino acids. In germline, CDR1 is MNHEY, CDR2 SVGAGI. CDR3 bases: TGTGCCAGCACCCAAGGGGGAGACGAAGCTTTCTTT. Its protein is CASTQGGDEAFF.

In this sample, this clone turned up once. The rearrangement uses TRBV29-1 and TRBJ2-5; TRBD1 matches 9 bases. J gave up 5 bases and V 2 bases, and 6 bases lay outside the gene matches. CDR3 length equals 14 residues. Germline CDR1 is SQVTM and CDR2 is ANQGSEA. Written as DNA, the CDR3 is TGCAGCGTTGAATTGGGGACAGGGCGTGAGACCCAGTACTTC. Amino acids: CSVELGTGRETQYF. Supplemented by reference TRBV29-1 and TRBJ2-5, the full variable domain reads SAVISQKPSRDICQRGTSLTIQCQVDSQVTMMFWYRQQPGQSLTLIATANQGSEATYESGFVIDKFPISRPNLTFSTLTVSNMSPEDSSIYLCSVELGTGRETQYFGPGTRLLVL.

The CDR3 DNA follows: TGCGCCAGCAGCCAAGGGACTAGCAGGAACGACGAGCAGTACTTC. It is translated as CASSQGTSRNDEQYF. The chain links TRBV5-1 to TRBJ2-7; the match to TRBD2 covers 9 bases. Germline V gives CDR1 SGHRS, CDR2 YFSETQ. The junction had 10 bases not matched to a gene; V was cut back by 4 bases and J by 5 bases. This CDR3 contains 15 residues. Based on the CDR3 plus reference TRBV5-1 and TRBJ2-7, the full variable domain is KAGVTQTPRYLIKTRGQQVTLSCSPISGHRSVSWYQQTPGQGLQFLFEYFSETQRNKGNFPGRFSGRQFSNSRSEMNVSTLELGDSALYLCASSQGTSRNDEQYFGPGTRLTVT.

The chain recombines TRBV6-1 with TRBJ1-2; TRBD1 matches 9 bases. This CDR3 has 15 residues. J lost 5 bases, V lost 3 bases, and 7 bases had no gene match. Germline CDR1 is MNHNS and CDR2 is SASEGT. The CDR3 DNA reads TGTGCCAGCAGTGATTTGGACAGGGGTGTTTATGGCTACACCTTC. Residues: CASSDLDRGVYGYTF.

The V gene is TRBV28, the J gene TRBJ1-2; tentatively, D is TRBD1 (6 bases). CDR1 MDHEN and CDR2 SYDVKM come from the germline V gene. This CDR3 has 16 amino acids. The germline V and J ends were trimmed by 5 bases and 4 bases, with 20 bases remaining between them. Here the CDR3 DNA reads TGTGCCAGCAGTGACCAGGGGTCGGGGGGGGTCTATGGCTACACCTTC. The encoded protein is CASSDQGSGGVYGYTF.

J is TRBJ1-2 and V is TRBV2; no definite D call. This CDR3 contains 14 residues. The V gene's germline CDR1 is SNHLY and CDR2 FYNNEI. The V and J ends lost 4 bases and 5 bases respectively, with 14 bases between them. The chain's CDR3 is CASSVRTEGYGYTF. The CDR3 DNA is TGTGCCAGCAGTGTACGAACGGAGGGATATGGCTACACCTTC.

The chain has TRBV15 and TRBJ2-7; D unclear. Germline V gene data show CDR1 as LNHNV and CDR2 as YYDKDF (reference sequence). The CDR3 spans 13 residues. The V end was cut by 1 base, the J end by 4 bases, with 8 bases between. The CDR3 protein is CATSRGPDYEQYF. The CDR3, as DNA: TGTGCCACCAGCAGAGGGCCTGATTACGAGCAGTACTTC.

This clone was picked up one time. The J gene is TRBJ2-7, the V gene TRBV5-1; TRBD1 matches at 8 bases. The V and J ends lost 2 bases and 0 bases, in that order; junction bases with no gene match: 7. The CDR3 runs to 16 residues. The germline V gene encodes CDR1 SGHRS and CDR2 YFSETQ. The CDR3 DNA follows: TGCGCCAGCAGCTTCACGGGGACAGGCCACTCCTACGAGCAGTACTTC. It is translated as CASSFTGTGHSYEQYF.

J is TRBJ1-2 and V is TRBV2, with a possible D match to TRBD1 (5 bases). Trimming left V 7 bases short and J 4 bases short, with 13 bases between. This CDR3 contains 13 residues. Per germline, CDR1 SNHLY and CDR2 FYNNEI. The CDR3 sequence is CASNQGEVYGYTF. The CDR3 nucleotides read TGTGCCAGCAACCAAGGGGAGGTCTATGGCTACACCTTC.

This chain connects TRBV4-2 to TRBJ1-2; D unclear. Trimming shortened V by 0 bases and J by 5 bases, and 7 bases separated the two germline ends. Looked up from germline, CDR1 is LGHNA and CDR2 is YNFKEQ. The CDR3 runs 13 residues. CDR3 coding DNA: TGTGCCAGCAGCCAAGATGAGAGTTATGGCTACACCTTC. Its protein product is CASSQDESYGYTF.

The CDR3 sequence is CASSLPIQGPGTGELFF. The CDR3 bases are TGTGCCAGCAGCTTACCGATACAGGGGCCGGGCACCGGGGAGCTGTTTTTT. This chain joins TRBV7-6 and TRBJ2-2; 7 nucleotides line up with TRBD1. The CDR3 spans 17 residues. V shed 2 bases, J shed 4 bases, and the junction held 10 bases outside the gene matches. Per germline, CDR1 SGHVS and CDR2 FNYEAQ.

CDR3 amino acids: CATGQEAFF. CDR3 in DNA: TGTGCCACGGGACAGGAAGCTTTCTTT. The chain uses TRBV6-5 and TRBJ1-1; 7 nucleotides align to TRBD1. The junction had 1 base not matched to a gene; V was cut back by 10 bases and J by 8 bases. Germline V gives CDR1 MNHEY, CDR2 SVGAGI. This CDR3 is 9 amino acids long.